The entry below gives a single T cell receptor (beta chain) sequence along with its context. Its target is unknown. This record comes from a study of T cell responses to AZD1222 COVID-19 vaccine. The CDR3 runs to 13 residues. Germline V lookup: CDR1 MNHEY, CDR2 SVGAGI. With 7 bases removed from V and 4 bases from J, the gap between germline ends came to 13 bases. General study results and limits: As reported, nearly half of all spike-specific TCRs target variant regions that are unmutated. Seropositive AZD1222 recipients at baseline numbered only five or six. Donors were chiefly white British, with a greater number of females, and clonal diversity was perhaps underestimated. None of the repertoires were sampled until the peak T cell response had passed.

Method: immunoSEQ multiplex PCR; TCRdb's copy keeps in-frame clones and lacks some. The sample contains 85,000 to 90,000 clones, 88% of which appear only once. Sequencing used peripheral blood, obtained on day 0 of MenACWY control vaccination. The sequence was collected from an adult in good health. The J gene is TRBJ1-2, the V gene TRBV6-5, with D tentatively TRBD1 (6 bases). Here the CDR3 reads CASTPGQPYGYTF. For the CDR3, the DNA is TGTGCCAGCACCCCCGGACAGCCCTATGGCTACACCTTC.